Each of the 4 T cell receptor beta chains below was sequenced from the same sample in a study of cytomegalovirus exposure and HLA in healthy donors. PCR primers comprised 60 Vbeta and 13 Jbeta primers. Clones were sequenced by immunoSEQ multiplex PCR, and TCRdb holds only the in-frame ones, with some missing. The sample shows 200,000 to 250,000 clones, and 1.1% sits with its ten largest clones. The sample consisted of PBMCs. These receptors came from a girl aged 2 to 9 in good health and CMV-seropositive.

The chain links TRBV9 to TRBJ2-1, with 12 bases fitting TRBD2. Trimming at V came to 3 bases and at J to 8 bases, leaving 12 bases not matched to a gene. CDR1 is SGDLS, CDR2 YYNGEE, per germline. The CDR3 runs 17 residues. CDR3 residues: CASSAATSGGMVYEQFF. The DNA of the CDR3 is TGTGCCAGCAGCGCCGCGACTAGCGGGGGCATGGTATATGAGCAGTTCTTC.

For the CDR3, the DNA is TGTGCCAGCAGTACCTGGACGGGAGATGGGGTAGATACGCAGTATTTT. Translating gives CASSTWTGDGVDTQYF. This rearrangement joins TRBV28 to TRBJ2-3; D may be TRBD2 (6 bases). CDR3 length: 16 amino acids. Looked up from germline, CDR1 is MDHEN and CDR2 is SYDVKM. Deletions cut 5 bases from V and 5 bases from J, with 20 bases between.

The J gene is TRBJ1-2, the V gene TRBV6-5; 9 nucleotides agree with TRBD1. CDR1 MNHEY and CDR2 SVGAGI come from the germline V gene. V was pared by 2 bases and J by 6 bases, with 10 bases of the junction left unmatched. The CDR3 is 16 amino acids. The chain's CDR3 is CASSYSVWTGDDGYTF. For the CDR3, the DNA is TGTGCCAGCAGTTACAGCGTCTGGACAGGGGACGATGGCTACACCTTC.

This chain links TRBV27 with TRBJ2-6; maybe TRBD1 (6 bases). Germline V gives CDR1 MNHEY, CDR2 SMNVEV (reference sequence). There are 18 residues in the CDR3. The V and J ends lost 4 bases and 0 bases respectively, with 16 bases between them. Here the CDR3 reads CASSSTPGVLSGANVLTF. CDR3 DNA: TGTGCCAGCAGTTCGACTCCAGGGGTGCTCTCTGGGGCCAACGTCCTGACTTTC.